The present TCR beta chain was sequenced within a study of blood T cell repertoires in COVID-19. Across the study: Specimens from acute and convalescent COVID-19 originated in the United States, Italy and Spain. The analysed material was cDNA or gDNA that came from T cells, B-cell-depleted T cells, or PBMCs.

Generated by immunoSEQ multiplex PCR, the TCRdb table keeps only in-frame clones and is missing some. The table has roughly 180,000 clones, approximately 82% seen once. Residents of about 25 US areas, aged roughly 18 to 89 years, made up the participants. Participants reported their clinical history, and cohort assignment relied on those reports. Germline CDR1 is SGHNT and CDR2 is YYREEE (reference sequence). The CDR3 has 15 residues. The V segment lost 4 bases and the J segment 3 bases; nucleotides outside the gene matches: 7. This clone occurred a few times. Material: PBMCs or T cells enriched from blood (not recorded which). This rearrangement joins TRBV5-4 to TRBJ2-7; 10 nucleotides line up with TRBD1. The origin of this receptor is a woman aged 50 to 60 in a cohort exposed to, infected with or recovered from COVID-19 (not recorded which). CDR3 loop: CASSHGTGEGYEQYF. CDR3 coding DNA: TGTGCCAGCAGCCATGGGACAGGGGAAGGCTACGAGCAGTACTTC.